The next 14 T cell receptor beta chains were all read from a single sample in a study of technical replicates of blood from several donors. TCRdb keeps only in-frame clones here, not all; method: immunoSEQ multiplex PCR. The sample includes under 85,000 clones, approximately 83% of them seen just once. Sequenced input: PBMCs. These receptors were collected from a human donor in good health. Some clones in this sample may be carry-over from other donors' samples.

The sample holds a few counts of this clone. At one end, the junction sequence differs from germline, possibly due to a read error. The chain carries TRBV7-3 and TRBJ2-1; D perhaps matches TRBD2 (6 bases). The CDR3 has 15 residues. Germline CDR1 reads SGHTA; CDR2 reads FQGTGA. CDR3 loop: CASSGGGASNNEQFF. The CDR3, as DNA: TGTGCCAGCAGCGGTGGCGGGGCCTCCAACAATGAGCAGTTCTTC. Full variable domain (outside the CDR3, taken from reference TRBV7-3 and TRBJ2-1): GAGVSQTPSNKVTEKGKYVELRCDPISGHTALYWYRQSLGQGPEFLIYFQGTGAADDSGLPNDRFFAVRPEGSVSTLKIQRTERGDSAVYLCASSGGGASNNEQFFGPGTRLTVL.

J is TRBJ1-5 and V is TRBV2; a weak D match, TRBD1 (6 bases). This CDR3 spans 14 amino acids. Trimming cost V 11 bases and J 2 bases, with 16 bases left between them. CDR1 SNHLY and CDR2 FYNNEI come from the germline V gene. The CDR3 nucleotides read TGTGCCTGCACAGGGAAGTCGGGCAATCAGCCCCAGCATTTT. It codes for CACTGKSGNQPQHF.

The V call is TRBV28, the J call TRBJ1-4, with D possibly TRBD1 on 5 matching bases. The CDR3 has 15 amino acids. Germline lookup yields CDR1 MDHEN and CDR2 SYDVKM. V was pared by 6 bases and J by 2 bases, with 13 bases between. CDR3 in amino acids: CASSPGGRTNEKLFF. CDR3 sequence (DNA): TGTGCCAGCAGCCCCGGGGGAAGGACTAATGAAAAACTGTTTTTT.

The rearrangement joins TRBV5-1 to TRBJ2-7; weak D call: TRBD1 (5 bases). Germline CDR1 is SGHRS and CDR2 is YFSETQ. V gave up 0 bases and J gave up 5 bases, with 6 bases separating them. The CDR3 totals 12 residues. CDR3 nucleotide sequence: TGCGCCAGCAGCTTGGGCAGGGACGAGCAGTACTTC. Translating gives CASSLGRDEQYF.

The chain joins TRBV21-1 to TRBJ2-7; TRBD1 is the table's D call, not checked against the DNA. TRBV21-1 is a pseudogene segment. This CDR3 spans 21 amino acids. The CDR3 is CASSTRDREFRIGGLSCEQYF. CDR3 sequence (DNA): TGTGCCAGCAGCACTCGGGACAGGGAATTTCGTATAGGGGGACTTAGTTGCGAGCAGTACTTC.

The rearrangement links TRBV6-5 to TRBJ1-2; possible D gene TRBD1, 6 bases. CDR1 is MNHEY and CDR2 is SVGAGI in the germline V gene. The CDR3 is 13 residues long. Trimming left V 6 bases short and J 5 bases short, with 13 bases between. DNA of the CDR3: TGTGCCAGCAGATTTCAGGGGAATTATGGCTACACCTTC. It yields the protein CASRFQGNYGYTF.

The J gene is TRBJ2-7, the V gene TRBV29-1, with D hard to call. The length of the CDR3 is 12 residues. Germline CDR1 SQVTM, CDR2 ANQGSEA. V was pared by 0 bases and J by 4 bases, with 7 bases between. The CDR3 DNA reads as TGCAGCGTTGAAGATACCGGGTACGAGCAGTACTTC. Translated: CSVEDTGYEQYF.

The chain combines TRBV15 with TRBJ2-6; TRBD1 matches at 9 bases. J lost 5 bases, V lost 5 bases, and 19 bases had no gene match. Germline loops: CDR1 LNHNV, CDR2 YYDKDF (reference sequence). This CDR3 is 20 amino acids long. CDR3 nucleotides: TGTGCCACCAGCGGATCCCGGGACAGGGAGACTGGGGGTTGGGCCAACGTCCTGACTTTC. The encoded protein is CATSGSRDRETGGWANVLTF. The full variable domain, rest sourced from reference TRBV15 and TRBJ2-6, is DAMVIQNPRYQVTQFGKPVTLSCSQTLNHNVMYWYQQKSSQAPKLLFHYYDKDFNNEADTPDNFQSRRPNTSFCFLDIRSPGLGDTAMYLCATSGSRDRETGGWANVLTFGAGSRLTVL.

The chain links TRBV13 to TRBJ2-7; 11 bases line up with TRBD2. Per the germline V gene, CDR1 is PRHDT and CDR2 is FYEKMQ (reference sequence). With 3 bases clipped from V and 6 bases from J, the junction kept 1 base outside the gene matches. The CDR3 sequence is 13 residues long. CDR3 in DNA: TGTGCCAGCAGCTTCGGGACTAGCGGCGAGCAGTACTTC. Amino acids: CASSFGTSGEQYF. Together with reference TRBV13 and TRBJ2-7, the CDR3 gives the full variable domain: AAGVIQSPRHLIKEKRETATLKCYPIPRHDTVYWYQQGPGQDPQFLISFYEKMQSDKGSIPDRFSAQQFSDYHSELNMSSLELGDSALYFCASSFGTSGEQYFGPGTRLTVT.

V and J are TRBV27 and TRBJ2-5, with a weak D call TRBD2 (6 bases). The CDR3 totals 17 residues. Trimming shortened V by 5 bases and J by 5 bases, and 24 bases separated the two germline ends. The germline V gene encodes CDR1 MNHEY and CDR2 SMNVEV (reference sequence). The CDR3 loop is CASSLSLNRPGEETQYF. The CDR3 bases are TGTGCCAGCAGTCTCTCCCTCAACCGCCCGGGGGAGGAGACCCAGTACTTC.

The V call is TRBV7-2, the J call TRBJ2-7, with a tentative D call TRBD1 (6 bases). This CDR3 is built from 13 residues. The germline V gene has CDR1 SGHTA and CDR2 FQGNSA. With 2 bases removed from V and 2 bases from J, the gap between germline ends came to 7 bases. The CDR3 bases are TGTGCCAGCAGCTTACAGGGGCCCTACGAGCAGTACTTC. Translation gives CASSLQGPYEQYF.

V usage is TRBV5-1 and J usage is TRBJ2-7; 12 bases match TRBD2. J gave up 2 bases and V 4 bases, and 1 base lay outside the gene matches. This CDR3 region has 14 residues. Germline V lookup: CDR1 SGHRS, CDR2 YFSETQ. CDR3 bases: TGCGCCAGCAGCCGGACTAGCGGGACCTACGAGCAGTACTTC. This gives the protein CASSRTSGTYEQYF. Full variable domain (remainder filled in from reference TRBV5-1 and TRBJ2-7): KAGVTQTPRYLIKTRGQQVTLSCSPISGHRSVSWYQQTPGQGLQFLFEYFSETQRNKGNFPGRFSGRQFSNSRSEMNVSTLELGDSALYLCASSRTSGTYEQYFGPGTRLTVT.

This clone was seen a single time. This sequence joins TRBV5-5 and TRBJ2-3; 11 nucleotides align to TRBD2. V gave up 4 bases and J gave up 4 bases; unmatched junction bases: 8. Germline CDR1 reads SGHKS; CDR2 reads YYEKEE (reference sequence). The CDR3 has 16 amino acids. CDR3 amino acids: CASSALAGGLSDTQYF. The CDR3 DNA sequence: TGTGCCAGCAGCGCGTTAGCGGGGGGGCTATCAGATACGCAGTATTTT.

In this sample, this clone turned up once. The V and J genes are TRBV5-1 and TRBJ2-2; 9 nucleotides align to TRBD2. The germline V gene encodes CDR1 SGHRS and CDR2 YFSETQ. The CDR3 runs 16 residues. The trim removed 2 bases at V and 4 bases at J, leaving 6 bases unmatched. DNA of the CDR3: TGCGCCAGCAGCTTACCCAGCGGGGGGTCCACCGGGGAGCTGTTTTTT. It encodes CASSLPSGGSTGELFF.